The 24 T cell receptor beta chains given below trace back to one sample, sequenced in a study of lymphopenia after photon versus proton radiotherapy. The table came from immunoSEQ multiplex PCR; TCRdb's copy has only in-frame clones and leaves some out. The sample lists approximately 29,000 clones, approximately 87% seen once, with more than 12% in the top ten. The starting material was peripheral blood, obtained from a patient treated with proton-based radiotherapy. Receptor source: a woman in her seventies with pancreatic cancer.

The chain joins TRBV4-3 to TRBJ2-1; the match to TRBD2 covers 7 bases. The CDR3 totals 15 residues. The germline gives CDR1 LGHNA, CDR2 YSLEER. The trim removed 4 bases at V and 1 base at J, leaving 4 bases unmatched. The CDR3 DNA sequence: TGCGCCAGCAGCCCCGCTAGCGGTTCCTACAATGAGCAGTTCTTC. It encodes CASSPASGSYNEQFF.

The chain employs TRBV19 and TRBJ2-1, with 10 bases fitting TRBD1. CDR3 length: 17 residues. The V and J ends lost 5 bases and 3 bases, in that order; junction bases with no gene match: 10. Germline loops: CDR1 LNHDA, CDR2 SQIVND (reference sequence). Here the CDR3 reads CASSSGTGTGVYNEQFF. CDR3 DNA sequence: TGTGCCAGTAGTTCGGGAACCGGGACAGGGGTCTACAATGAGCAGTTCTTC.

The chain has TRBV12-5 and TRBJ2-3; no definite D call. Germline V gene sequence: CDR1 LGHNT, CDR2 FRNRAP. The CDR3 is 15 residues long. V lost 6 bases and J 3 bases, leaving 16 bases between the germline ends. CDR3 nucleotides: TGTGCTAGTGGCTTGACCCAACGGGCGACAGATACGCAGTATTTT. Its protein product is CASGLTQRATDTQYF.

The rearrangement links TRBV7-2 to TRBJ2-7, with 11 bases aligning to TRBD2. This CDR3 comprises 13 residues. V trimming: 5 bases; J trimming: 9 bases; junction bases outside the gene matches: 6. The germline CDR1 and CDR2 sequences are SGHTA and FQGNSA. In DNA form, the CDR3 reads TGTGCCAGCAGCCCACTAGCGGGAGTCGGGCAGTACTTC. Translation gives CASSPLAGVGQYF.

The genes are TRBV19 and TRBJ1-5; 9 bases fit TRBD1. J gave up 5 bases and V 6 bases, and 11 bases lay outside the gene matches. This CDR3 is 16 amino acids long. Germline CDR1 and CDR2: LNHDA and SQIVND (reference sequence). The DNA of the CDR3 is TGTGCCAGTAGGATCCAACAGGGGGCGCGGGATCAGCCCCAGCATTTT. Protein product: CASRIQQGARDQPQHF.

V and J are TRBV27 and TRBJ1-6; possibly TRBD1 for D (6 bases). Germline CDR1 is MNHEY and CDR2 is SMNVEV (reference sequence). Trimming left V 3 bases short and J 0 bases short, with 12 bases between. This CDR3 spans 17 amino acids. The CDR3 bases are TGTGCCAGCAGTTTCCTTCAGGGGAGCTCCTATAATTCACCCCTCCACTTT. Protein: CASSFLQGSSYNSPLHF.

This chain links TRBV5-1 with TRBJ2-3, with 12 bases matching TRBD2. Germline V CDR1 and CDR2: SGHRS, YFSETQ. The length of the CDR3 is 16 residues. The trim removed 3 bases at V and 3 bases at J, leaving 5 bases unmatched. The CDR3 nucleotides read TGCGCCAGCAGCTCGGGACTAGCGGGTCAGACAGATACGCAGTATTTT. It codes for CASSSGLAGQTDTQYF.

The J gene is TRBJ2-5, the V gene TRBV19; TRBD1 aligns across 7 bases. The CDR3 covers 15 residues. V dropped 4 bases and J dropped 1; count of bases not matched to a gene: 6. Per the germline V gene, CDR1 is LNHDA and CDR2 is SQIVND (reference sequence). The CDR3 bases are TGTGCCAGTAGTAGCTTACAGGGGACCCAAGAGACCCAGTACTTC. Translating gives CASSSLQGTQETQYF.

This chain connects TRBV27 to TRBJ2-1; TRBD1 is a possible D gene (7 bases). The CDR3 length is 16 residues. Trimming shortened V by 1 base and J by 5 bases, and 15 bases separated the two germline ends. Per the germline V gene, CDR1 is MNHEY and CDR2 is SMNVEV (reference sequence). Here the CDR3 reads CASSLLWQGGNNEQFF. DNA for the CDR3: TGTGCCAGCAGTTTATTGTGGCAGGGGGGAAACAATGAGCAGTTCTTC.

The rearrangement uses TRBV6-1 and TRBJ2-5; the D gene is possibly TRBD1 (5 bases). The germline V and J ends were trimmed by 4 bases and 5 bases, with 20 bases remaining between them. The CDR3 is 16 amino acids. Germline lookup yields CDR1 MNHNS and CDR2 SASEGT. CDR3 amino acids: CASSADSTRRSETQYF. CDR3 DNA sequence: TGTGCCAGCAGTGCTGACAGTACAAGGAGATCGGAGACCCAGTACTTC.

The DNA of the CDR3 is TGTGCCAGCGCCCCCGCCGGGATGGGAAATAGCAATCAGCCCCAGCATTTT. Encoded protein: CASAPAGMGNSNQPQHF. V gene TRBV7-8 combines with J gene TRBJ1-5; no clear D. CDR3 length: 17 amino acids. With 8 bases removed from V and 0 bases from J, the gap between germline ends came to 20 bases. Germline values: CDR1 SGHVS, CDR2 FQNEAQ.

The genes are TRBV28 and TRBJ1-4; D gene uncertain. V was cut by 6 bases and J by 8 bases, with 28 bases left in between. The CDR3 sequence is 18 residues long. Germline CDR1 is MDHEN and CDR2 is SYDVKM. The CDR3 DNA is TGTGCCAGCAGCCAAAATCACCCGTCAATCCCCCCGGGGGAAAAACTGTTTTTT. This translates into CASSQNHPSIPPGEKLFF. The full variable domain, rest sourced from reference TRBV28 and TRBJ1-4, is DVKVTQSSRYLVKRTGEKVFLECVQDMDHENMFWYRQDPGLGLRLIYFSYDVKMKEKGDIPEGYSVSREKKERFSLILESASTNQTSMYLCASSQNHPSIPPGEKLFFGSGTQLSVL.

The chain carries TRBV21-1 and TRBJ1-1; the listed D gene, TRBD1, was not tested against the DNA. TRBV21-1 is a pseudogene segment. The CDR3 loop spans 13 amino acids. CDR3 nucleotide sequence: TGTGCCAGCAGCAAAGGACAGAACACTGAAGCTTTCTTT. Translation: CASSKGQNTEAFF.

This clone has just one count. This chain joins TRBV30 and TRBJ2-5; D gene unclear. The germline gives CDR1 GTSNPN, CDR2 SVGIG (reference sequence). Trimming removed 4 bases at V and 3 bases at J, with 18 bases between. The CDR3 has 15 amino acids. The CDR3: CAWTGGVFGKETQYF. The CDR3 region has the DNA TGTGCCTGGACCGGCGGAGTATTTGGAAAAGAGACCCAGTACTTC.

This chain connects TRBV28 to TRBJ1-4; D uncertain. With 6 bases removed from V and 10 bases from J, the gap between germline ends came to 18 bases. The germline gives CDR1 MDHEN, CDR2 SYDVKM. The CDR3 has 14 residues. The CDR3 DNA is TGTGCCAGCAGGACGGGTACGGTTGTTCGAAAACTGTTTTTT. Its translation: CASRTGTVVRKLFF. The variable domain in full, with the rest retrieved from reference TRBV28 and TRBJ1-4, is DVKVTQSSRYLVKRTGEKVFLECVQDMDHENMFWYRQDPGLGLRLIYFSYDVKMKEKGDIPEGYSVSREKKERFSLILESASTNQTSMYLCASRTGTVVRKLFFGSGTQLSVL.

The chain employs TRBV11-3 and TRBJ2-3; 7 bases are shared with TRBD2. The length of the CDR3 is 15 residues. Per the germline V gene, CDR1 is SGHNT and CDR2 is YENEEA. Trimming at V came to 4 bases and at J to 0 bases, leaving 4 bases not matched to a gene. In DNA form, the CDR3 reads TGTGCCAGCAGCTCGAGCGGGGTTAGCACAGATACGCAGTATTTT. It codes for CASSSSGVSTDTQYF.

This clone was counted once. A far bigger clonotype differs at one base, so this is likely a read error. V and J are TRBV4-2 and TRBJ1-5; D may be TRBD1 (5 bases). V gave up 0 bases and J gave up 6 bases, with 27 bases separating them. The CDR3 contains 20 residues. Germline V gene sequence: CDR1 LGHNA, CDR2 YNFKEQ. CDR3 region: CASSQDLGDGSVFGGQPQHF. CDR3 bases: TGTGCCAGCAGCCAAGATCTAGGGGACGGGTCTGTTTTTGGGGGTCAGCCCCAGCATTTT.

A single count supports this clone. The genes are TRBV7-3 and TRBJ1-1; D is uncertain. This CDR3 is 11 amino acids long. Germline CDR1 and CDR2: SGHTA and FQGTGA. Trimming shortened V by 2 bases and J by 5 bases, and 3 bases separated the two germline ends. The CDR3 here is CASSLGTEAFF. The CDR3 bases are TGTGCCAGCAGCTTAGGGACTGAAGCTTTCTTT.

The CDR3 is CASSYTATSRETQYF. Written as DNA, the CDR3 is TGTGCCAGCAGTTACACTGCGACTAGCCGAGAGACCCAGTACTTC. The chain combines TRBV6-5 with TRBJ2-5; 7 bases align to TRBD2. Trimming took 2 bases from V and 4 from J; bases not matched to a gene: 7. Per the germline V gene, CDR1 is MNHEY and CDR2 is SVGAGI. The CDR3 is 15 residues long.

This clone appeared a few times. The chain recombines TRBV7-3 with TRBJ1-6; D may be TRBD1 (5 bases). This CDR3 has 14 residues. Looked up from germline, CDR1 is SGHTA and CDR2 is FQGTGA. V was clipped by 5 bases and J by 6 bases, with 11 bases between them. CDR3 nucleotide sequence: TGTGCCAGCAGCGCGGGACGGATTAATTCACCCCTCCACTTT. Translated: CASSAGRINSPLHF. Based on the CDR3 plus reference TRBV7-3 and TRBJ1-6, the full variable domain is GAGVSQTPSNKVTEKGKYVELRCDPISGHTALYWYRQSLGQGPEFLIYFQGTGAADDSGLPNDRFFAVRPEGSVSTLKIQRTERGDSAVYLCASSAGRINSPLHFGNGTRLTVT.

The V gene is TRBV2, the J gene TRBJ1-4; D uncertain. This CDR3 is 15 amino acids long. Germline V lookup: CDR1 SNHLY, CDR2 FYNNEI. V shed 4 bases and J shed 0 bases, with 9 bases lying between them. The CDR3 region is CASSGRVATNEKLFF. The CDR3 nucleotides read TGTGCCAGCAGTGGTAGGGTTGCAACTAATGAAAAACTGTTTTTT.

V usage is TRBV2 and J usage is TRBJ1-5; 7 positions match TRBD1. The germline CDR1 and CDR2 sequences are SNHLY and FYNNEI. The CDR3 sequence is 14 residues long. Losses at the gene ends were 6 bases for V and 1 base for J; bases not matched to a gene: 3. The DNA of the CDR3 is TGTGCCAGCAGAAGGGACAGCAGCAATCAGCCCCAGCATTTT. Amino acid sequence: CASRRDSSNQPQHF.

This rearrangement joins TRBV25-1 to TRBJ1-2; TRBD1 might be the D (6 bases). CDR1 and CDR2 from the germline V gene are MGHDK and SYGVNS. With 8 bases removed from V and 5 bases from J, the gap between germline ends came to 21 bases. The CDR3 has 15 amino acids. The CDR3 DNA follows: TGTGCCAGCCGCCCGGCCCATACAGGGTATTATGGCTACACCTTC. Translated, it gives CASRPAHTGYYGYTF.

The CDR3 protein is CASSSGTHYLPYEQYF. The CDR3, as DNA: TGTGCCAGCAGTTCCGGGACACATTATCTACCCTACGAGCAGTACTTC. The chain carries TRBV27 and TRBJ2-7, with a possible D match to TRBD1 (6 bases). CDR3 length: 16 residues. Trimming took off 4 bases at V and 2 bases at J, with 18 bases between the two ends. From germline, CDR1 is MNHEY and CDR2 SMNVEV (reference sequence).